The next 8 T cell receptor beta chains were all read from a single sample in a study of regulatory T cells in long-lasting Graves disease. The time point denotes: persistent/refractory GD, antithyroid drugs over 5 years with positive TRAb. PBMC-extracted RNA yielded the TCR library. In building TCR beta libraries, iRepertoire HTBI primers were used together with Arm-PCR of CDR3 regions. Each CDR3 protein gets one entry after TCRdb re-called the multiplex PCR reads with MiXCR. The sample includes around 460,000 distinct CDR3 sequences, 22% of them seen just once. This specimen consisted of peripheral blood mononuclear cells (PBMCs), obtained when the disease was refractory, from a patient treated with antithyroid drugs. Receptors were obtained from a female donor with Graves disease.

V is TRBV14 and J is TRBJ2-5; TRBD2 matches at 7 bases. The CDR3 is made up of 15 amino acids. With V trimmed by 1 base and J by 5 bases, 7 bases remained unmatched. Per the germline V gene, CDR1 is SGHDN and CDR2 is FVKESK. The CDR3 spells CASSQVAGVLETQYF. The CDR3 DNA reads TGTGCCAGCAGCCAAGTGGCGGGAGTGCTGGAGACCCAGTACTTC. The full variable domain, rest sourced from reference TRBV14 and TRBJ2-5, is EAGVTQFPSHSVIEKGQTVTLRCDPISGHDNLYWYRRVMGKEIKFLLHFVKESKQDESGMPNNRFLAERTGGTYSTLKVQPAELEDSGVYFCASSQVAGVLETQYFGPGTRLLVL.

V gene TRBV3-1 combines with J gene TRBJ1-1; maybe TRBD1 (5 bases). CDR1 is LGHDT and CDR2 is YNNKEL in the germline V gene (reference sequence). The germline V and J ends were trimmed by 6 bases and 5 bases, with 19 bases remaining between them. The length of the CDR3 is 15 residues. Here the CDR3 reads CASSPYTGGETEAFF. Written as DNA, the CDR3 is TGTGCCAGCAGTCCTTACACGGGAGGGGAGACTGAAGCTTTCTTT. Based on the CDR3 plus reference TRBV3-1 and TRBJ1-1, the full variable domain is DTAVSQTPKYLVTQMGNDKSIKCEQNLGHDTMYWYKQDSKKFLKIMFSYNNKELIINETVPNRFSPKSPDKAHLNLHINSLELGDSAVYFCASSPYTGGETEAFFGQGTRLTVV.

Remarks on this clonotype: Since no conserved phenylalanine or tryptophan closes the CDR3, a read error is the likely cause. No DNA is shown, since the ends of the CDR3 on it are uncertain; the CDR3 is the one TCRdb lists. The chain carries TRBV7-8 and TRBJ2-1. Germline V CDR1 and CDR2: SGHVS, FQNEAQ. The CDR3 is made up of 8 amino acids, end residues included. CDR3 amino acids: CASSLTIS.

The DNA of the CDR3 is TGTGCCAGCAGCAGAGGACGGATTAACACCGGGGAGCTGTTTTTT. Protein product: CASSRGRINTGELFF. J is TRBJ2-2 and V is TRBV7-9; D gene unclear. Germline V CDR1 and CDR2: SEHNR, FQNEAQ (reference sequence). The CDR3 sequence is 15 residues long. Trimming stripped 5 bases from V and 2 bases from J, with 12 bases between. The full variable domain, in which reference TRBV7-9 and TRBJ2-2 provide the parts outside the CDR3, is DTGVSQNPRHKITKRGQNVTFRCDPISEHNRLYWYRQTLGQGPEFLTYFQNEAQLEKSRLLSDRFSAERPKGSFSTLEIQRTEQGDSAMYLCASSRGRINTGELFFGEGSRLTVL.

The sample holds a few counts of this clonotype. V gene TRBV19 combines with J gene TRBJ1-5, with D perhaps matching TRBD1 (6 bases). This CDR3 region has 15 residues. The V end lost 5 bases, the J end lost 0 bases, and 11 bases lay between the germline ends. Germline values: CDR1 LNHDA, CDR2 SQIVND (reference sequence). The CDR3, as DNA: TGTGCCAGTAGTCGGGCAGGGGATAGCAATCAGCCCCAGCATTTT. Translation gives CASSRAGDSNQPQHF.

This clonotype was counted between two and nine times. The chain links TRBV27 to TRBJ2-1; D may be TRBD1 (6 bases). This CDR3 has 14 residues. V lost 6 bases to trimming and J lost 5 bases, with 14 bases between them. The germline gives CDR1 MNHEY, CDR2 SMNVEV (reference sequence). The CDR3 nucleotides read TGTGCCAGCAGCTACACAGGGACCCACAATGAGCAGTTCTTC. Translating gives CASSYTGTHNEQFF.

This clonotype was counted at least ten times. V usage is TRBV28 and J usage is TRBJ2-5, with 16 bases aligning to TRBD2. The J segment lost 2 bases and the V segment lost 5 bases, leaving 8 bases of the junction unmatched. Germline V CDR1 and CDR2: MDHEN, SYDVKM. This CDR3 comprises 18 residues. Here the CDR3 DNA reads TGTGCCAGCAGTGCCGGGACTAGCGGGGGGGCCTATCAAGAGACCCAGTACTTC. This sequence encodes CASSAGTSGGAYQETQYF.

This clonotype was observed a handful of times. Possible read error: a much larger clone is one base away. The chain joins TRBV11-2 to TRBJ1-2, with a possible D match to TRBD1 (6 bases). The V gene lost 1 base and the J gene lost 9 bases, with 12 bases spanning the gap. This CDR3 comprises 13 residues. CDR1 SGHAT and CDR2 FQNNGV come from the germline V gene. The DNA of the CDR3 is TGTGCCAGCAGCTTAGGTGGGGGCAACCGCTACACCTTC. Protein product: CASSLGGGNRYTF.